A single sample gave rise to the 3 T cell receptor beta chains below, sequenced in a study of shared clonotypes between healthy human individuals. CD45RO-negative, CCR7-positively selected cells formed the naive CD8 fraction, excluding terminally differentiated effector memory CD45RA+ cells. TCRdb's table, derived via immunoSEQ multiplex PCR, lists solely in-frame clones and lacks some. The table includes hundreds of thousands of clones, roughly 98% detected once. The specimen was naive CD8+ T cells sorted from blood. Receptors originate from a young man in good health.

This chain uses TRBV7-6 with TRBJ2-7, with a weak D call TRBD2 (5 bases). The ends were cut back, 5 bases at V and 4 bases at J, with 15 bases in the middle. The germline gives CDR1 SGHVS, CDR2 FNYEAQ. CDR3 length equals 14 residues. The CDR3 reads CASSALGGGYEQYF. The CDR3 DNA sequence: TGTGCCAGCAGCGCTCTCGGAGGTGGATACGAGCAGTACTTC.

V and J are TRBV14 and TRBJ2-5; 8 nucleotides line up with TRBD1. Germline assignment: CDR1 SGHDN and CDR2 FVKESK. V lost 0 bases to trimming and J lost 2 bases; unmatched junction nucleotides: 5. The CDR3 sequence is 16 residues long. The CDR3: CASSQDPGQEQETQYF. CDR3 bases: TGTGCCAGCAGCCAAGATCCGGGACAGGAACAAGAGACCCAGTACTTC.

This clone was picked up one time. The CDR3 bases are TGTGCCAGCAGATCGGAGGGCCGGACCTACGAGCAGTACTTC. As protein: CASRSEGRTYEQYF. The J gene is TRBJ2-7, the V gene TRBV7-9; maybe TRBD2 (6 bases). V lost 6 bases and J 2 bases, leaving 14 bases between the germline ends. This CDR3 region has 14 residues. Looked up from germline, CDR1 is SEHNR and CDR2 is FQNEAQ (reference sequence).